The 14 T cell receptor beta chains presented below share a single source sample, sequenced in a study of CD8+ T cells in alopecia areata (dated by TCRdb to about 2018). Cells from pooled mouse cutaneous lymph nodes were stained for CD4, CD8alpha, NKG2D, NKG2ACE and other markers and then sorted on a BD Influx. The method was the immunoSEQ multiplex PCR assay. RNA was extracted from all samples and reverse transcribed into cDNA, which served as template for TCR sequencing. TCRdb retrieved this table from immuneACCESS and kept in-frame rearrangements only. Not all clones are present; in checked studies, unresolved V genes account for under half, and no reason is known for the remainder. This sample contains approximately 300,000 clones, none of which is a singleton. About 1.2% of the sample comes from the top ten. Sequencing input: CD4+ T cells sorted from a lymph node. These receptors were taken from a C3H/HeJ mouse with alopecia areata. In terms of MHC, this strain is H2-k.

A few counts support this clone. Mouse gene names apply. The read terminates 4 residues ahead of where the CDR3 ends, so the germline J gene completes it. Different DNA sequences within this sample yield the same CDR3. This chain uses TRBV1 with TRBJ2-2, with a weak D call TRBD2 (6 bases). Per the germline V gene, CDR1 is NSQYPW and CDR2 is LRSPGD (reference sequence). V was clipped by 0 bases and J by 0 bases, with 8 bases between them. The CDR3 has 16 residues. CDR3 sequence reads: CTCSADLGANTGQLYF. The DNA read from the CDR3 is TGCACCTGCAGTGCAGATTTGGGGGCAAACACCGGG. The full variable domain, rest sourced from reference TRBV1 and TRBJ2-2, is VTLLEQNPRWRLVPRGQAVNLRCILKNSQYPWMSWYQQDLQKQLQWLFTLRSPGDKEVKSLPGADYLATRVTDTELRLQVANMSQGRTLYCTCSADLGANTGQLYFGEGSKLTVL.

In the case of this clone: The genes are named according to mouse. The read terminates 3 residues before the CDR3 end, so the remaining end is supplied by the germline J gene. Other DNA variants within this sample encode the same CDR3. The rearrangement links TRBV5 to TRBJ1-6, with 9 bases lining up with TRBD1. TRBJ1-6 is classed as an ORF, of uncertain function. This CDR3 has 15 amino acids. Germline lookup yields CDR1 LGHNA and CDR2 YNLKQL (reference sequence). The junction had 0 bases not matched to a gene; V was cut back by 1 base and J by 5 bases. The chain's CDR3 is CASSQGTGDNSPLYF. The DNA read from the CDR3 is TGTGCCAGCAGCCAAGGGACAGGGGATAATTCGCCC.

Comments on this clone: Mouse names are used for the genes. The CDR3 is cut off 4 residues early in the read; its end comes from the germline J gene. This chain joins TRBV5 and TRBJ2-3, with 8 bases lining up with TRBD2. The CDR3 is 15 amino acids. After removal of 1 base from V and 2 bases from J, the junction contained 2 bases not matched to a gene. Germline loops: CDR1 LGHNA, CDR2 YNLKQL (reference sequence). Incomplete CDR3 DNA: TGTGCCAGCAGCCAAGTTGGGGGGGTTGCAGAA. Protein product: CASSQVGGVAE. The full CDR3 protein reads CASSQVGGVAETLYF.

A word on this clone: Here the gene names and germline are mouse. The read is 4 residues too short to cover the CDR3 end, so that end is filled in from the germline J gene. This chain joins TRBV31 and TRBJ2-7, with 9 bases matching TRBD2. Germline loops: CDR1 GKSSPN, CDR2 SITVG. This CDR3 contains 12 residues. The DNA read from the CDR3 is TGTGCCTGGAACTGGGGGGCGTAT. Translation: CAWNWGAY. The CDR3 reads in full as CAWNWGAYEQYF.

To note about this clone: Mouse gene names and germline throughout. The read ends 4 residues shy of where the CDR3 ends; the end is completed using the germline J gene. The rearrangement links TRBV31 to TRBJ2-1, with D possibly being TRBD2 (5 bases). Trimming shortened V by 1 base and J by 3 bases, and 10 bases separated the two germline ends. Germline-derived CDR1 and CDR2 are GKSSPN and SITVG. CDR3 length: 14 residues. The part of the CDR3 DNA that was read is TGTGCCTGGAGTCAGAACTGGCGCTATGCT. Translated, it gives CAWSQNWRYA. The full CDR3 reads CAWSQNWRYAEQFF.

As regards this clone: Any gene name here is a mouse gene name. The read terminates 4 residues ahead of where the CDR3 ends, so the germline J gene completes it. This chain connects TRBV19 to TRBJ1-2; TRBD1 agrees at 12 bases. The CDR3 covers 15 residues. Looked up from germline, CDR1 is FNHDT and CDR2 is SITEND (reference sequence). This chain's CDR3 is CASSIWGQGASDYTF. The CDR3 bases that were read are TGTGCCAGCAGTATATGGGGACAGGGGGCTTCC.

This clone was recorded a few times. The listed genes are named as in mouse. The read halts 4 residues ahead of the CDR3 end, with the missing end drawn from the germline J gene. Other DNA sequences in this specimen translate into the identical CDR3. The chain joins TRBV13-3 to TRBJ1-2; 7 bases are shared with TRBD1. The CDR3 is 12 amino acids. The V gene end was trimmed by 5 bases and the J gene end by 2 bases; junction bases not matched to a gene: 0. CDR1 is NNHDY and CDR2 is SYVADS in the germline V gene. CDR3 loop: CASRTGNSDYTF. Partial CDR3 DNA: TGTGCCAGCAGGACAGGGAACTCC.

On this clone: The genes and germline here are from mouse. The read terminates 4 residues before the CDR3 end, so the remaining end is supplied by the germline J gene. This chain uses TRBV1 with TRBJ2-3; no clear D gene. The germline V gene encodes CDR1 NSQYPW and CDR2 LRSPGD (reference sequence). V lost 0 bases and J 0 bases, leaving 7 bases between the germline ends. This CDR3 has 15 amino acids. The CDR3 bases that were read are TGCACCTGCAGTGCAGAGCTGGCTAGTGCAGAA. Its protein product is CTCSAELASAE. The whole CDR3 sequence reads CTCSAELASAETLYF.

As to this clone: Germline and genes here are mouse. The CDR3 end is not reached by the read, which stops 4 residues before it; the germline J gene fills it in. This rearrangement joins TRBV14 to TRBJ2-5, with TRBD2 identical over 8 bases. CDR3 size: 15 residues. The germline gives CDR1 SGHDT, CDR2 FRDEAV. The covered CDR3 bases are TGTGCCAGCAGTTTCACTGGGGGCGGTGGAGAC. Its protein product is CASSFTGGGGD. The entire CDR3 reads CASSFTGGGGDTQYF. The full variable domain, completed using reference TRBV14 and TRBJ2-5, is EAGVTQSPRYAVLQEGQAVSFWCDPISGHDTLYWYQQPRDQGPQLLVYFRDEAVIDNSQLPSDRFSAVRPKGTNSTLKIQSAKQGDTATYLCASSFTGGGGDTQYFGPGTRLLVL.

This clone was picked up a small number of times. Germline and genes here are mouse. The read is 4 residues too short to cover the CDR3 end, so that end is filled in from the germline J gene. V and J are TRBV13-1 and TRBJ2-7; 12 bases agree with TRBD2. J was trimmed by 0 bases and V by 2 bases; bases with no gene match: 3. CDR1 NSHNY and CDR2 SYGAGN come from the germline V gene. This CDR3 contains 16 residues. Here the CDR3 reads CASSDRLGGRSYEQYF. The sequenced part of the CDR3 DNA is TGTGCCAGCAGTGACCGACTGGGGGGGCGCTCCTAT.

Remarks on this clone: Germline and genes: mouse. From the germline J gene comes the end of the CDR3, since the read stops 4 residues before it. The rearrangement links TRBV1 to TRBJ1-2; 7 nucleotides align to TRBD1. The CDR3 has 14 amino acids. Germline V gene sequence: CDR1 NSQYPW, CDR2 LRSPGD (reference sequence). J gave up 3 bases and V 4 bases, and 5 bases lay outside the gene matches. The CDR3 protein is CTCSGYRGDSDYTF. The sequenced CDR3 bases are TGCACCTGCAGTGGATACAGGGGAGACTCC.

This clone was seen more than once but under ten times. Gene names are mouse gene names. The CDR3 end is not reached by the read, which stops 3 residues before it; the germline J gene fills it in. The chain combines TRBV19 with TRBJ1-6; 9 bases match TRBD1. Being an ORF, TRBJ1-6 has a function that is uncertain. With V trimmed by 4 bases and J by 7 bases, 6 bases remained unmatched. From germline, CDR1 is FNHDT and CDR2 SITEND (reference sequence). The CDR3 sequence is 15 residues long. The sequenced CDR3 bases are TGTGCCAGCAGTCCCGGGACAGGGAGGAATTCGCCC. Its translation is CASSPGTGRNSP. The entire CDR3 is CASSPGTGRNSPLYF.

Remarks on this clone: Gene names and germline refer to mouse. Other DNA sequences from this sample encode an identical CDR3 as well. The CDR3 sequence: CASSETGRNTEVFF. The sequenced CDR3 bases are TGTGCCAGCAGTGAGACAGGGAGGAACACA. This chain joins TRBV13-1 and TRBJ1-1; TRBD1 aligns across 7 bases. The CDR3 is cut off 4 residues early in the read; its end comes from the germline J gene. Losses at the gene ends were 2 bases for V and 1 base for J; bases not matched to a gene: 2. The CDR3 covers 14 residues. The V gene's germline CDR1 is NSHNY and CDR2 SYGAGN.

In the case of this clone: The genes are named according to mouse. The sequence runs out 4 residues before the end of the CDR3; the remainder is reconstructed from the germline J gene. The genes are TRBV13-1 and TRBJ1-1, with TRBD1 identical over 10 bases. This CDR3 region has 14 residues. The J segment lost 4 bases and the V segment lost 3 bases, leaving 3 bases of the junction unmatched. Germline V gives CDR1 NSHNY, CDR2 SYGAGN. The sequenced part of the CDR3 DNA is TGTGCCAGCAGTGGGAGACAGGGGGCCACA. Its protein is CASSGRQGAT. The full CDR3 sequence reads CASSGRQGATEVFF.